This record covers a single TCR beta chain. Antigen specificity is unknown. V gave up 6 bases and J gave up 4 bases; unmatched junction bases: 5. The germline gives CDR1 MNHEY, CDR2 SMNVEV (reference sequence). The CDR3 contains 15 residues. Using immunoSEQ multiplex PCR, the repertoire was profiled, and TCRdb retains in-frame clones only, with some absent. This sample has 200,000 to 250,000 clones, with around 94% found just once. The sample belongs to a study of T cell responses to AZD1222 COVID-19 vaccine. Study conclusions and caveats: The donors showed a predominance of white British ancestry and of females, with possible underestimation of clonal diversity. Variant regions that are unmutated are reportedly the target of nearly half of spike-specific TCRs.

This clonotype was obtained from an adult who received the MenACWY meningococcal vaccine as a control. J is TRBJ2-7 and V is TRBV27; 14 bases match TRBD2. The source material was peripheral blood, sampled 28 days after the second dose of the MenACWY control vaccine. CDR3 bases: TGTGCCAGCAGACGGACTAGCGGGGGGCAGTACGAGCAGTACTTC. It translates to CASRRTSGGQYEQYF.